The clone carrying this TCR beta chain was detected only once. These data are taken from a study of control samples from healthy donors and cancer patients. Method: immunoSEQ multiplex PCR; TCRdb's copy keeps in-frame clones and lacks some. The sample includes about 61,000 clones, 90% of them seen just once. Between the trimmed V and J ends, which lost 3 bases and 4 bases, there was a span of 13 bases. Germline lookup yields CDR1 GTSNPN and CDR2 SVGIG (reference sequence). The length of the CDR3 is 13 residues. Sequencing was carried out using PBMCs. This chain uses TRBV30 with TRBJ2-7; D gene uncertain. The origin of this receptor is a man in his 60s with colorectal cancer. The CDR3, as DNA: TGTGCCTGGAGCTCGACATACGGGTACGAGCAGTACTTC. Protein sequence: CAWSSTYGYEQYF.